This note documents a single TCR beta chain sequence. The antigen remains unidentified. These data are taken from a study of blood T cells in healthy people across ages. Study-wide findings and caveats: Diversity was higher, and naive CD4+ cells more numerous, in long-lived donors than in aged donors.

A sample-barcoded 5' primer and a J-beta primer mix were used in a second PCR of roughly 7 to 11 cycles. TCRdb independently ran MiXCR on the 5' RACE reads; one entry per CDR3 protein. Seen here are 580,000 or so distinct CDR3 sequences, 40% to 55% observed once, and the top ten hold around 23%. Peripheral blood samples of roughly 10 milliliters were drawn from each donor. CDR3 size: 15 residues. Germline V CDR1 and CDR2: GTSNPN, SVGIG (reference sequence). The junction had 9 bases not matched to a gene; V was cut back by 2 bases and J by 3 bases. The sample comprised blood. The rearrangement uses TRBV30 and TRBJ2-7; 8 nucleotides agree with TRBD1. This TCR was recovered from an older man in good health. CDR3 nucleotides: TGTGCCTGGAGTAATATAAACGACAGGGGCTACGAGCAGTACTTC. Translating gives CAWSNINDRGYEQYF.